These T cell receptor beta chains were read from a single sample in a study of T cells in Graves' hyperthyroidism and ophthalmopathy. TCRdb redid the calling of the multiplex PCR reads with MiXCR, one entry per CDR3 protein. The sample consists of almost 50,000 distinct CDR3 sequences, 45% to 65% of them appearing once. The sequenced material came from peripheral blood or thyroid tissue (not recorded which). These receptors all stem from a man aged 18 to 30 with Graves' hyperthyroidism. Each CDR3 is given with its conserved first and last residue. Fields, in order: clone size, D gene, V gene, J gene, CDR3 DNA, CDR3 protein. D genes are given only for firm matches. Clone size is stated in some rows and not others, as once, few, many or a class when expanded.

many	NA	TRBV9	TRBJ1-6	TGTGCCAGCAGAGGTGAAGGGGGGGACGCCTATAATTCACCCCTCCACTTT	CASRGEGGDAYNSPLHF
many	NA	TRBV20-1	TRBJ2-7	TGCAGTGCTAGGGCTATTCTGTCTTACGAATTCTACGAGCAGTACTTC	CSARAILSYEFYEQYF
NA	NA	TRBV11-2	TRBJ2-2	TGTGCCAGCAGCGTTCACAGGGGGGAGCTGTTTTTT	CASSVHRGELFF
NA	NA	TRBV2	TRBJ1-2	TGTGCCTGCAGTGCCGGCGGCCGCTCCAACTATGGCTACACCTTC	CACSAGGRSNYGYTF
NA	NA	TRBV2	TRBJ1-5	TGTGCCAGCAAACCTTTTGACAATCAGCCCCAGCATTTT	CASKPFDNQPQHF
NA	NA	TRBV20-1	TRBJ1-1	TGCAGTGCGAAGCAGGGGATGATTTTGTGGACTGAAGCTTTCTTT	CSAKQGMILWTEAFF
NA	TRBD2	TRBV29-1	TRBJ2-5	TGCAGCGTCAAACGGGGGGGGACTAGCGGGACGGAGACCCAGTACTTC	CSVKRGGTSGTETQYF
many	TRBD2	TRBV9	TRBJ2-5	TGTGCCAGCAGCGTATATACTAGCGGGATAAGGGAGACCCAGTACTTC	CASSVYTSGIRETQYF
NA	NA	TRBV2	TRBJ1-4	TGTGCCAGCTCACCACCTGACTCTCCCGCGGGGGCTAATGAAAAACTGTTTTTT	CASSPPDSPAGANEKLFF
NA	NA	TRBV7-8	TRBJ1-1	TGTGCCAGCAGTGCACAGGGATGGGACACTGAAGCTTTCTTT	CASSAQGWDTEAFF
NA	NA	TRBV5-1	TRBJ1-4	TGCGCCAGCAGCACGGGACACCCTGCAACTAATGAAAAACTGTTTTTT	CASSTGHPATNEKLFF
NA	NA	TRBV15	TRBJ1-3	TGTGCCACCAGCAGGGATTCAGCTTCTGCTGGAAACACCATATATTTT	CATSRDSASAGNTIYF
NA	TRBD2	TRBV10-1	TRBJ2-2	TGCGCCGGCACTGCGGGGGGCAAGAACACCGGGGAGCTGTTTTTT	CAGTAGGKNTGELFF